This T cell receptor (beta chain) was recorded in a study of T cell responses to AZD1222 COVID-19 vaccine. Study-wide results and caveats: It was only after the peak T cell response that any repertoires were sampled.

Sequencing was performed with immunoSEQ multiplex PCR; in TCRdb, only in-frame clones are kept and a portion is missing. This sample has about 94,000 clones, with 85% found just once. A note on this clone: The antigen remains undetermined.

The CDR3 runs to 14 residues. After removal of 5 bases from V and 1 base from J, the junction contained 5 bases not matched to a gene. Germline V gene data show CDR1 as SGHVS and CDR2 as FQNEAQ. This clonotype was sampled from an adult who received the AZD1222 COVID-19 vaccine. This rearrangement joins TRBV7-8 to TRBJ2-7; 7 bases are a match to TRBD2. The input for sequencing was peripheral blood, taken 28 days after the second AZD1222 dose. Written as DNA, the CDR3 is TGTGCCAGCAGCCCCGGGGGACTATCCTACGAGCAGTACTTC. This encodes CASSPGGLSYEQYF.